This T cell receptor (beta chain) stems from a study of blood T cell repertoires in COVID-19. In the original workflow: Reference gene primers were amplified, and this amplification served to estimate nucleated cell counts. The data were produced by immunoSEQ multiplex PCR, yet TCRdb's version contains in-frame clones alone and is incomplete. The D gene and trimming were derived from the DNA, and the V and J assignments and clone size from that table. The table has 350,000 to 450,000 clones, approximately 86% seen once. J lost 7 bases, V lost 4 bases, and 14 bases had no gene match. CDR1 and CDR2 (germline): SNHLY, FYNNEI. The CDR3 contains 16 residues.

Sequencing was performed on peripheral blood. The clonotype originates from a woman aged 55-70 years with COVID-19, enrolled during active disease. The chain employs TRBV2 and TRBJ1-2; 8 nucleotides match TRBD1. The DNA for the CDR3 is TGTGCCAGCAGTGTTTCGTCAGGGGGCCAATTAGGTGGCTACACCTTC. Its protein is CASSVSSGGQLGGYTF.